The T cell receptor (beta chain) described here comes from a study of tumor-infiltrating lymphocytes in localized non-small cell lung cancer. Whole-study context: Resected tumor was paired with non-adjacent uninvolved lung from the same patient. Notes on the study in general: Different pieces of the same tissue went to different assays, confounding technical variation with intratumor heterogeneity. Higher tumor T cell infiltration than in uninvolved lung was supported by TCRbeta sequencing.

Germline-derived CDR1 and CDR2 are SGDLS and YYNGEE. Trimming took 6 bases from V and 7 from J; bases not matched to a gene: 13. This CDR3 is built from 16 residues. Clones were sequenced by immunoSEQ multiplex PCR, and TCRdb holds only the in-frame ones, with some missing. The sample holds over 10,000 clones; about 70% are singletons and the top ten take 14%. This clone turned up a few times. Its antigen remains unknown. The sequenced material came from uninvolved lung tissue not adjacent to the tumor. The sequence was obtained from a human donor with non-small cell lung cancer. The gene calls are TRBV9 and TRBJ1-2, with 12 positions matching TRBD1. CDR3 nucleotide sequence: TGTGCCAGCACCGGATTTGGAGGGACAGGGGGCCTTGGCTACACCTTC. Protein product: CASTGFGGTGGLGYTF.